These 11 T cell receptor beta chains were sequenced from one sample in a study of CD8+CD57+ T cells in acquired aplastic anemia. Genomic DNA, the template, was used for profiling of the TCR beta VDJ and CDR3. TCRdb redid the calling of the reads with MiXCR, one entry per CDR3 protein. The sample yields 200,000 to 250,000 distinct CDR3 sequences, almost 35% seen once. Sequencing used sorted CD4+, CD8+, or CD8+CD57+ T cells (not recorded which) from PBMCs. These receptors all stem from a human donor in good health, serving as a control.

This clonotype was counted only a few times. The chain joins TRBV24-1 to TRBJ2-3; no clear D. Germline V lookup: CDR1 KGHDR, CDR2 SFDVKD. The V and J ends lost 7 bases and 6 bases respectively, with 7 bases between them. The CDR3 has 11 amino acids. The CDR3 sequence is CATSAGDTQYF. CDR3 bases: TGTGCCACCAGCGCCGGTGATACGCAGTATTTT.

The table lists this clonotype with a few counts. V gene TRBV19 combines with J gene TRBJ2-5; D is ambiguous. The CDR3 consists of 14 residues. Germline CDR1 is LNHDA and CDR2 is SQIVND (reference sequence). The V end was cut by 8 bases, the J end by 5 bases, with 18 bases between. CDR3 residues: CASAQADDVETQYF. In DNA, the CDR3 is TGTGCCAGTGCTCAGGCAGACGATGTGGAGACCCAGTACTTC.

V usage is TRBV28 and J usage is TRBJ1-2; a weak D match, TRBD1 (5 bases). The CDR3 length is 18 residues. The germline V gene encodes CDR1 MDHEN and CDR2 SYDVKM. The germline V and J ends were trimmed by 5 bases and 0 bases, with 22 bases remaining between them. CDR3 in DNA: TGTGCCAGCAGTCGGGGGGGACCGAGTGGAGTCACTAACTATGGCTACACCTTC. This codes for CASSRGGPSGVTNYGYTF.

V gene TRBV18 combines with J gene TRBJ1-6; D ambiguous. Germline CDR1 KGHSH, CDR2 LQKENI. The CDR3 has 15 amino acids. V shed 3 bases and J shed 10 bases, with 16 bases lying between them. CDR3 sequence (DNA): TGTGCCAGCTCACCCGGGCCTGGCTTTTCCTCACCCCTCCACTTT. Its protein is CASSPGPGFSSPLHF.

The CDR3 nucleotides read TGTGCCAGCAGCTCGGGACAGAGAAGCACAGATACGCAGTATTTT. Its translation is CASSSGQRSTDTQYF. The V call is TRBV11-2, the J call TRBJ2-3, with 7 bases that match TRBD1. This CDR3 has 15 amino acids. The junction had 4 bases not matched to a gene; V was cut back by 4 bases and J by 0 bases. CDR1 and CDR2 (germline): SGHAT, FQNNGV.

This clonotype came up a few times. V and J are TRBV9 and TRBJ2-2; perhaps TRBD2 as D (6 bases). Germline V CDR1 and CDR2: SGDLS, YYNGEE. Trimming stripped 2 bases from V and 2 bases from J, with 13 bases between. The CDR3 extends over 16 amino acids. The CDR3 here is CASSVRPGVNTGELFF. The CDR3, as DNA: TGTGCCAGCAGCGTTAGGCCGGGGGTCAACACCGGGGAGCTGTTTTTT.

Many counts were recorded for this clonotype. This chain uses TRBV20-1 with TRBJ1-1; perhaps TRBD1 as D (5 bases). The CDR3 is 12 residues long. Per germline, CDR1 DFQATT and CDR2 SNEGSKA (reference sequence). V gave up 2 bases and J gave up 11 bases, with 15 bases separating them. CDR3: CSARHRLHGAFF. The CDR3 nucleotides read TGCAGTGCTAGACACAGGTTGCATGGGGCTTTCTTT.

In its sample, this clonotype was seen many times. DNA of the CDR3: TGTGCCACCAGTCGGGCAACGATACCCTACGAGCAGTACTTC. This codes for CATSRATIPYEQYF. The chain is built from TRBV24-1 and TRBJ2-7; no clear D gene. Between the trimmed V and J ends, which lost 6 bases and 2 bases, there was a span of 13 bases. The CDR3 loop spans 14 amino acids. Germline CDR1 KGHDR, CDR2 SFDVKD.

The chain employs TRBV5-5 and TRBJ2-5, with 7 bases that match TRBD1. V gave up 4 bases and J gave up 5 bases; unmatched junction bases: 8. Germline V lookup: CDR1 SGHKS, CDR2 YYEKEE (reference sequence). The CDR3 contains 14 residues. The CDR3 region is CASSLTGQGETQYF. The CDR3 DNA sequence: TGTGCCAGCAGCCTGACAGGGCAGGGGGAGACCCAGTACTTC.

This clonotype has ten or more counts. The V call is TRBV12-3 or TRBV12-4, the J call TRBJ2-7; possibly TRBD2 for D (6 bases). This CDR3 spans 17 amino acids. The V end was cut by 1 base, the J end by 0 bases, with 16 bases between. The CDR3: CASSLGWELGGSYEQYF. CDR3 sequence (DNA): TGTGCCAGCAGTTTAGGGTGGGAACTCGGGGGCTCCTACGAGCAGTACTTC.

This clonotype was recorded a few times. CDR3 in amino acids: CASSHWGLDEQYF. The CDR3 bases are TGTGCCAGCAGCCACTGGGGGTTGGACGAGCAGTACTTC. This rearrangement joins TRBV7-9 to TRBJ2-7; D is possibly TRBD1 or TRBD2 (5 bases each). The CDR3 is 13 residues long. Trimming took 5 bases from V and 5 from J, leaving 13 bases between them. Germline CDR1 and CDR2: SEHNR and FQNEAQ (reference sequence).